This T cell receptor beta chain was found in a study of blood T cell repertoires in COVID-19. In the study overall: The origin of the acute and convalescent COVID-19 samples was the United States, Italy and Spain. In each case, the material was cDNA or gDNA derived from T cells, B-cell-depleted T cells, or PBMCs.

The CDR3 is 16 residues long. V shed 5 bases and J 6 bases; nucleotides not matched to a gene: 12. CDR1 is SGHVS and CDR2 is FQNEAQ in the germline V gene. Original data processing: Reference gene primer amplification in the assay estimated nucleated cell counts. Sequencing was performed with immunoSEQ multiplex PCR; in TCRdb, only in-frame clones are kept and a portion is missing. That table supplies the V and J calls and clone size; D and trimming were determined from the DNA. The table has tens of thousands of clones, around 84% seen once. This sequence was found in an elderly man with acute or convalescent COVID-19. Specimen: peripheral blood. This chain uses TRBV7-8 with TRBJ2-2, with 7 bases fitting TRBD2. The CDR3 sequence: CASSPPGGRASGELFF. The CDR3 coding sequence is TGTGCCAGCAGCCCCCCGGGTGGGAGGGCCTCCGGGGAGCTGTTTTTT. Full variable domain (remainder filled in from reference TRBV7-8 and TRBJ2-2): GAGVSQSPRYKVAKRGQDVALRCDPISGHVSLFWYQQALGQGPEFLTYFQNEAQLDKSGLPSDRFFAERPEGSVSTLKIQRTQQEDSAVYLCASSPPGGRASGELFFGEGSRLTVL.